Described below is a single TCR beta chain sequence and its context. Its target is not known. Enrolled patients, whose metastatic non-small-cell lung cancer was chemo-refractory, received focal radiation plus CTLA-4 blockade with ipilimumab. This specimen belongs to a study of radiotherapy plus CTLA-4 blockade in lung cancer. The wider study: Around 18% of enrolled patients responded objectively, and about 31% had disease control.

The CDR3 contains 13 residues. The germline gives CDR1 LGHNT, CDR2 FRNRAP. The V and J ends lost 5 bases and 4 bases respectively, with 8 bases between them. This table comes from immunoSEQ multiplex PCR, and its TCRdb copy is limited to in-frame clones, with some not included. The sample contains under 110,000 clones, 85% to 90% of which appear only once. Points from the study as a whole: In blood, early T cell clone dynamics reportedly predicted response best, together with interferon-beta. Clones of tumor-derived TCRs expanded in blood after radiotherapy plus ipilimumab.

This specimen was peripheral blood, taken from a patient treated with radiotherapy plus ipilimumab. The sequence came from a human donor with non-small cell lung cancer that progressed on radiotherapy plus ipilimumab. Some clones in this sample may be carry-over from other donors' samples. This chain connects TRBV12-5 to TRBJ2-2; no reliable D call. The CDR3 loop is CASGLTTTGELFF. The CDR3 nucleotides are TGTGCTAGTGGTCTCACTACCACCGGGGAGCTGTTTTTT. The variable domain in full, with the rest retrieved from reference TRBV12-5 and TRBJ2-2, is DARVTQTPRHKVTEMGQEVTMRCQPILGHNTVFWYRQTMMQGLELLAYFRNRAPLDDSGMPKDRFSAEMPDATLATLKIQPSEPRDSAVYFCASGLTTTGELFFGEGSRLTVL.